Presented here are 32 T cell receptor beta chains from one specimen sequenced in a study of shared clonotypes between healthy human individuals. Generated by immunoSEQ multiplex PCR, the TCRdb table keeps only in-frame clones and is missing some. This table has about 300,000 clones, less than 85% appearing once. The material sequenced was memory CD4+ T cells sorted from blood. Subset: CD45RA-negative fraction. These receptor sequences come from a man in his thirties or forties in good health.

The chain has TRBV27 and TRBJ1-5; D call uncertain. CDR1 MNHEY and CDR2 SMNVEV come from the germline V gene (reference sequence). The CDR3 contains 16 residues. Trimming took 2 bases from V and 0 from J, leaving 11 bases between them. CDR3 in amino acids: CASSLKASPSNQPQHF. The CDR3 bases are TGTGCCAGCAGTTTAAAGGCAAGTCCTAGCAATCAGCCCCAGCATTTT.

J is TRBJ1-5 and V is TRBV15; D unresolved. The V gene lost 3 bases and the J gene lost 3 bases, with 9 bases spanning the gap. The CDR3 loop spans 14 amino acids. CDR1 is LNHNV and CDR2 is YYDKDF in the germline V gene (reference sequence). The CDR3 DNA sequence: TGTGCCACCAGCAGGTCGGAGCACAATCAGCCCCAGCATTTT. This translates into CATSRSEHNQPQHF.

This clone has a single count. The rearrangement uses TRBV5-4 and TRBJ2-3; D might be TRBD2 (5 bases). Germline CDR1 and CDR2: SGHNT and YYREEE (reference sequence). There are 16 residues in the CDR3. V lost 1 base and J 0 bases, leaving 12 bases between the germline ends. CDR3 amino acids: CASSLWQEGSTDTQYF. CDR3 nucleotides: TGTGCCAGCAGCTTGTGGCAAGAGGGTAGCACAGATACGCAGTATTTT. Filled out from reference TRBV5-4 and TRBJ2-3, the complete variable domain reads ETGVTQSPTHLIKTRGQQVTLRCSSQSGHNTVSWYQQALGQGPQFIFQYYREEENGRGNFPPRFSGLQFPNYSSELNVNALELDDSALYLCASSLWQEGSTDTQYFGPGTRLTVL.

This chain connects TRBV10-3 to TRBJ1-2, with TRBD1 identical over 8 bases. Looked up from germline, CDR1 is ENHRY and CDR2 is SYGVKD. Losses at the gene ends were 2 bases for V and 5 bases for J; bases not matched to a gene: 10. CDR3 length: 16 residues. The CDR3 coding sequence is TGTGCCATCAGTGAGCCGGAGAAGACAGGGGATTATGGCTACACCTTC. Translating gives CAISEPEKTGDYGYTF.

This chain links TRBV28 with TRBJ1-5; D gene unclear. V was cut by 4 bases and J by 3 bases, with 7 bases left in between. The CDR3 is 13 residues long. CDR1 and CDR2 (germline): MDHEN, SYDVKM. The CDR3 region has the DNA TGTGCCAGCAGTTGGAGTTCCAATCAGCCCCAGCATTTT. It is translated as CASSWSSNQPQHF.

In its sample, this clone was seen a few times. CDR3 nucleotides: TGTGCCAGCTCACCACCGGGGGGGGCTTCGGAAGAGCAGTTCTTC. This gives the protein CASSPPGGASEEQFF. The rearrangement uses TRBV18 and TRBJ2-1; D is possibly TRBD2 (7 bases). Looked up from germline, CDR1 is KGHSH and CDR2 is LQKENI. Trimming took off 0 bases at V and 10 bases at J, with 16 bases between the two ends. This CDR3 has 15 amino acids.

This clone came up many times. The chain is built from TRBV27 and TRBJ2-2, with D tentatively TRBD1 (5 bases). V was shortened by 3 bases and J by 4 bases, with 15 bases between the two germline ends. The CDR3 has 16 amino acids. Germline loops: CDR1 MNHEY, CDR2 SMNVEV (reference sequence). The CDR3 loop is CASSFFGVQGTGELFF. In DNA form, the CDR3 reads TGTGCCAGCAGTTTCTTTGGGGTTCAGGGCACCGGGGAGCTGTTTTTT.

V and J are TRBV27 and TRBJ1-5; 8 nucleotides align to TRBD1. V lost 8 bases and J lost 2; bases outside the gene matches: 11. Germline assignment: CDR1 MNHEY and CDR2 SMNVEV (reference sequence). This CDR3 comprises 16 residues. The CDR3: CASSERGQGRNQPQHF. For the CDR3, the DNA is TGTGCCAGCTCCGAGCGCGGACAGGGTCGCAATCAGCCCCAGCATTTT.

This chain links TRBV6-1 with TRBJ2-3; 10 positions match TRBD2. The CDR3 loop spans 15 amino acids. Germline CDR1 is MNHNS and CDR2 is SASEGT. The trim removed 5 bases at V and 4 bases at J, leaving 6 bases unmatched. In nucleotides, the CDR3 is TGTGCCAGCAGTAAAACAGCGGGAGGGCCAGATACGCAGTATTTT. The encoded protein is CASSKTAGGPDTQYF.

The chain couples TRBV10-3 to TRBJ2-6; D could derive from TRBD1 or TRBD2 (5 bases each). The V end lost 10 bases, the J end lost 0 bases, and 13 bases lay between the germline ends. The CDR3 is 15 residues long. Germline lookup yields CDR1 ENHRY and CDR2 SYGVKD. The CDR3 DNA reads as TGTGCCACCCGGGACGGCACCTCTGGGGCCAACGTCCTGACTTTC. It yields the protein CATRDGTSGANVLTF.

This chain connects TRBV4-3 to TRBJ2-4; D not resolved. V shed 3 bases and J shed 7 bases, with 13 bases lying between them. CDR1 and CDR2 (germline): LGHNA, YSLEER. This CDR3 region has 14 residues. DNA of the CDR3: TGCGCCAGCAGCCAGGACCCAACTTCGAACATTCAGTACTTC. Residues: CASSQDPTSNIQYF.

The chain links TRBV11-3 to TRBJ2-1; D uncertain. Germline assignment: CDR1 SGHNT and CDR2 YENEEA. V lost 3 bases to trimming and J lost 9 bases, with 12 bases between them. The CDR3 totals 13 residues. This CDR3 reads CASSFQLGGEQFF. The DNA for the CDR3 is TGTGCCAGCAGCTTCCAATTGGGTGGTGAGCAGTTCTTC.

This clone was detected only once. CDR3 loop: CASSRGLAGGPEVKNIQYF. The CDR3, as DNA: TGTGCCAGCTCACGGGGACTAGCGGGAGGGCCTGAAGTCAAAAACATTCAGTACTTC. V gene TRBV18 combines with J gene TRBJ2-4; 16 positions match TRBD2. Germline assignment: CDR1 KGHSH and CDR2 LQKENI. This CDR3 has 19 residues. Trimming cost V 4 bases and J 3 bases; bases outside gene matches: 9.

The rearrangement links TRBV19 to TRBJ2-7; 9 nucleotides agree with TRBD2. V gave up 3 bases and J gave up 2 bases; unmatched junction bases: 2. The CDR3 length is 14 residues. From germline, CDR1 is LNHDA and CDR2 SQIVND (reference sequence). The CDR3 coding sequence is TGTGCCAGTAGTATGCTAGCGGGAACCTACGAGCAGTACTTC. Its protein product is CASSMLAGTYEQYF.

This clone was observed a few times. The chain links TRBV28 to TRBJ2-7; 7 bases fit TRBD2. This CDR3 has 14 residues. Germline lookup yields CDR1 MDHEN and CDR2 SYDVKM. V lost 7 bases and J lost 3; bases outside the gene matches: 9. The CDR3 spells CASTTAGTIYEQYF. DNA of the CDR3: TGTGCCAGCACCACAGCGGGGACGATCTACGAGCAGTACTTC.

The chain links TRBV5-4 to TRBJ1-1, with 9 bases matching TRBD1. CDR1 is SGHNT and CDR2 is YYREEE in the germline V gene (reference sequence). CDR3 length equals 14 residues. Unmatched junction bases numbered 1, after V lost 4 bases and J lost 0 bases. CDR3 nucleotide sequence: TGTGCCAGCAGCGGGACAGGGTTGAACACTGAAGCTTTCTTT. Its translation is CASSGTGLNTEAFF. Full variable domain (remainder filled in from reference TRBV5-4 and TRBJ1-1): ETGVTQSPTHLIKTRGQQVTLRCSSQSGHNTVSWYQQALGQGPQFIFQYYREEENGRGNFPPRFSGLQFPNYSSELNVNALELDDSALYLCASSGTGLNTEAFFGQGTRLTVV.

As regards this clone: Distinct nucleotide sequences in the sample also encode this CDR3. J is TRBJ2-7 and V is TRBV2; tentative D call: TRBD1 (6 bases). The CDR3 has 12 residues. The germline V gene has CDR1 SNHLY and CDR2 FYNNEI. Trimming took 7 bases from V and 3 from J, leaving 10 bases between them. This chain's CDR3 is CASKGRGYEQYF. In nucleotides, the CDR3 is TGTGCCAGCAAGGGCAGGGGCTACGAGCAGTACTTC.

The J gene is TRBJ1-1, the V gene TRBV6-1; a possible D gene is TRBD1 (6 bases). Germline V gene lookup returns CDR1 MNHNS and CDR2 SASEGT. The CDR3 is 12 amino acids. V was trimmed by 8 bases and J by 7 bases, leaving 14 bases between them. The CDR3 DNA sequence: TGTGCCAGCCACCTCGGACAGCTTGAAGCTTTCTTT. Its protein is CASHLGQLEAFF.

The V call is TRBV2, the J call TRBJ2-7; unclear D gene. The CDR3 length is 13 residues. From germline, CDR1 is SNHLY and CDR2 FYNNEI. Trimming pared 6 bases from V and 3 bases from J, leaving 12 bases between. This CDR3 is CASSGRRHYEQYF. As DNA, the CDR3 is TGTGCCAGCAGCGGACGGAGACACTACGAGCAGTACTTC.

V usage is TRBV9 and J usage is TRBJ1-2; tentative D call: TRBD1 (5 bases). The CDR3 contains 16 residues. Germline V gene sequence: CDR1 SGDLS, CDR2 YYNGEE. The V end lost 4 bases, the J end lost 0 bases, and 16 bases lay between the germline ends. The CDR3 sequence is CASSLGVAGANYGYTF. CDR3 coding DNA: TGTGCCAGCAGCTTAGGGGTGGCGGGGGCTAACTATGGCTACACCTTC. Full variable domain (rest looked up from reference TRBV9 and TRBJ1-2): DSGVTQTPKHLITATGQRVTLRCSPRSGDLSVYWYQQSLDQGLQFLIQYYNGEERAKGNILERFSAQQFPDLHSELNLSSLELGDSALYFCASSLGVAGANYGYTFGSGTRLTVV.

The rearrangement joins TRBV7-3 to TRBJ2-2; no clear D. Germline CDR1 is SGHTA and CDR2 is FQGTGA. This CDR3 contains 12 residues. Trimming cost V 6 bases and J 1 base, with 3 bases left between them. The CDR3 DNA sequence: TGTGCCAGCAGTTTGAACACCGGGGAGCTGTTTTTT. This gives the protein CASSLNTGELFF.

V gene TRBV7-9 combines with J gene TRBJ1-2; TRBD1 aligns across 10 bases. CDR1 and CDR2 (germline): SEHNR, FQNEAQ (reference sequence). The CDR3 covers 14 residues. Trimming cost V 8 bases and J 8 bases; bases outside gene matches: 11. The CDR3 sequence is CASAGTGDLSGYTF. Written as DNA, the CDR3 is TGTGCCAGCGCCGGGACAGGGGACTTGAGCGGCTACACCTTC.

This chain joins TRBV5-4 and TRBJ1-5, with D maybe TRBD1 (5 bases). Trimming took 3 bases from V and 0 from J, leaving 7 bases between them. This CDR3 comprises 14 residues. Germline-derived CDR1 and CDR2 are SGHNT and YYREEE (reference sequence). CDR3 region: CASSSQGSNQPQHF. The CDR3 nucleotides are TGTGCCAGCAGCTCCCAGGGTAGCAATCAGCCCCAGCATTTT.

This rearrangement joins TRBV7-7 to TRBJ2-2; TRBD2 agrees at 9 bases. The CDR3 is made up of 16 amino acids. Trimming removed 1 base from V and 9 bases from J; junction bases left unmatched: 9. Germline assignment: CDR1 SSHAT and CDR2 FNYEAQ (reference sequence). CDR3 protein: CASSLEGSGSRRELFF. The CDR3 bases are TGTGCCAGCAGCTTAGAGGGTAGCGGGAGTAGACGGGAGCTGTTTTTT.

The CDR3 is CASSPTGNQPQHF. CDR3 DNA sequence: TGTGCCAGCTCCCCAACGGGCAATCAGCCCCAGCATTTT. The chain links TRBV18 to TRBJ1-5; D not certain. This CDR3 is 13 amino acids long. CDR1 and CDR2 from the germline V gene are KGHSH and LQKENI. Trimming cost V 6 bases and J 2 bases, with 8 bases left between them.

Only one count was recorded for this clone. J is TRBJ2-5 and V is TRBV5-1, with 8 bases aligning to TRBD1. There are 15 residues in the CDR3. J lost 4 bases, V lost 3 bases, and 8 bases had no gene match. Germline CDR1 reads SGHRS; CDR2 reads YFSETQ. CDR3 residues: CASSSGGTGRETQYF. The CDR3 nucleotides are TGCGCCAGCAGCTCAGGGGGCACAGGAAGAGAGACCCAGTACTTC.

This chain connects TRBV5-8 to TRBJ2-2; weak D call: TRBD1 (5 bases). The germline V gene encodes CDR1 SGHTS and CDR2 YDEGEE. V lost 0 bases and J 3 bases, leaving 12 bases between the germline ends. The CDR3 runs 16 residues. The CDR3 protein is CASSLEYRLDTGELFF. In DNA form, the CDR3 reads TGTGCCAGCAGCTTGGAGTACAGGTTGGACACCGGGGAGCTGTTTTTT.

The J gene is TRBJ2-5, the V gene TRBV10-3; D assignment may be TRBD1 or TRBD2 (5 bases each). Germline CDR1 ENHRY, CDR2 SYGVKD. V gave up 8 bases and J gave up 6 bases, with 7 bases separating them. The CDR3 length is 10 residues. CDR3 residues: CAIGGQTQYF. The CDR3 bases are TGTGCCATCGGGGGACAGACCCAGTACTTC.

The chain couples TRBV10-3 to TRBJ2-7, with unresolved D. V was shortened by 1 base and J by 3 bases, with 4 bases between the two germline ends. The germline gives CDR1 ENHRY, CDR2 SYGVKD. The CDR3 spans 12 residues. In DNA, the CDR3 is TGTGCCATCAGTGAGTATAGCTACGAGCAGTACTTC. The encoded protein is CAISEYSYEQYF.

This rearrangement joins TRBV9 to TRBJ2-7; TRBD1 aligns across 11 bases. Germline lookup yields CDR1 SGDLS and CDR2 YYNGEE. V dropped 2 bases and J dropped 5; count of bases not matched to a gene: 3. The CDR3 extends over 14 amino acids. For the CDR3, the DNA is TGTGCCAGCAGCGTCGGACAGGGGGCACACGAGCAGTACTTC. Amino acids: CASSVGQGAHEQYF.

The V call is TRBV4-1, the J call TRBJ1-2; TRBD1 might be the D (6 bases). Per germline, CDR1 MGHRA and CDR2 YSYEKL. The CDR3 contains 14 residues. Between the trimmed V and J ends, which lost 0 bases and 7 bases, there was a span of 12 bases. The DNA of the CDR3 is TGCGCCAGCAGCCAAGAGCAGGGGCTGGGTGGCTACACCTTC. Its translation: CASSQEQGLGGYTF.

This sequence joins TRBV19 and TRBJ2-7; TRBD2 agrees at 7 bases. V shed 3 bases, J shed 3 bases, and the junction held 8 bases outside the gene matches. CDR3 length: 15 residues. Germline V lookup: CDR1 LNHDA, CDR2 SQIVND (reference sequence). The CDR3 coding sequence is TGTGCCAGTAGTATCATCGGGGGGAACCTCTACGAGCAGTACTTC. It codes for CASSIIGGNLYEQYF.